The T cell receptor beta chain under discussion was sequenced for a study of beta chain features in type 1 diabetes. Study-wide results and limits: Type 1 diabetes patients had moderately but significantly shorter TCRB CDR3s in all four CD4+ subsets.

This CDR3 has 15 residues. J gave up 5 bases and V 0 bases, and 6 bases lay outside the gene matches. Per the germline V gene, CDR1 is MGHDK and CDR2 is SYGVNS. Investigators reverse transcribed all isolated RNA, so they sequenced expressed TCRB transcripts. Clones were read by immunoSEQ multiplex PCR, and TCRdb kept only the in-frame ones, dropping some. The table shows around 690,000 clones, with around 11% occurring only once. This clone was observed a few times. Its antigen is not identified. Sorted CD4+ subsets: naive, central memory, regulatory, stem cell-like memory (CD45RO/CCR7/CD25/CD127/CD95/CD27 panel).

This TCR was sampled from a man between 25 and 39 years old with type 1 diabetes. The sequencing sample was made of naive CD4+ T cells from blood. The chain carries TRBV25-1 and TRBJ1-2; 7 bases map to TRBD1. CDR3 sequence: CASSEYGDRNYGYTF. The CDR3 DNA reads as TGTGCCAGCAGTGAATACGGGGACAGAAATTATGGCTACACCTTC.